The source of this T cell receptor (beta chain) is a study of Ad26.COV2.S vaccination and SARS-CoV-2 variants. About the study: Donor was assigned to the Ad26.COV2.S arm of trial COV1001. Donor got 5x10^10 or 1x10^11 viral particles of Ad26.COV2.S.

Regarding treatment: around 19 received Ad26.COV2.S at low or high dose, single or two shots; about 5 received placebo; per-sample allocation not given. It was on day 63 after the first vaccine or placebo injection that samples were taken. The table came from immunoSEQ multiplex PCR; TCRdb's copy has only in-frame clones and leaves some out. The sample holds 200,000 to 250,000 clones, over 75% seen once. This sequence was found in a person aged 18-65 years who received the Ad26.COV2.S COVID-19 vaccine or a placebo. Material: peripheral blood, obtained in a trial of Ad26.COV2.S vaccine versus placebo.

CDR3 region: CASSLESSGGYTF. In DNA form, the CDR3 reads TGTGCCAGCAGCCTAGAATCCTCGGGTGGCTACACCTTC. V is TRBV25-1 and J is TRBJ1-2; D not certain. The ends were cut back, 6 bases at V and 7 bases at J, with 15 bases in the middle. Germline-derived CDR1 and CDR2 are MGHDK and SYGVNS. This CDR3 is 13 amino acids long.